The 25 T cell receptor beta chains listed next were all sequenced from one sample in a study of cytomegalovirus exposure and HLA in healthy donors (dated by TCRdb to about 2017). Libraries were prepared through the immunoSEQ multiplex PCR assay. A mixture of 60 forward primers for TCR Vbeta segments and 13 reverse primers for TCR Jbeta segments was used in the multiplex PCR. Drawn from immuneACCESS, this table holds only the in-frame rearrangements with V and J called that TCRdb kept. Clones are partly lost; checked studies trace under half to an unresolved V gene and leave the rest unexplained. This sample lists around 150,000 clones; around 60% were detected once. The ten largest clones capture approximately 7% of the sample. Material: PBMCs. Receptors were obtained from an older woman in good health and CMV-seropositive.

The chain is built from TRBV5-1 and TRBJ1-4; D ambiguous. This CDR3 is built from 14 residues. CDR1 SGHRS and CDR2 YFSETQ come from the germline V gene. Trimming stripped 0 bases from V and 8 bases from J, with 11 bases between. The CDR3 sequence: CASSLAGVGEKLFF. CDR3 bases: TGCGCCAGCAGCTTGGCCGGGGTAGGGGAAAAACTGTTTTTT.

This chain joins TRBV28 and TRBJ2-7, with D perhaps matching TRBD2 (5 bases). CDR1 is MDHEN, CDR2 SYDVKM, per germline. The CDR3 consists of 14 residues. V lost 1 base and J 3 bases, leaving 10 bases between the germline ends. The CDR3 DNA is TGTGCCAGCAGTTTATCGAGGGAGCACTACGAGCAGTACTTC. Translated, it gives CASSLSREHYEQYF.

V and J are TRBV4-3 and TRBJ1-5; D might be TRBD1 (5 bases). Germline CDR1 and CDR2: LGHNA and YSLEER. This CDR3 is 15 amino acids long. V shed 4 bases and J shed 7 bases, with 17 bases lying between them. The CDR3 DNA is TGCGCCAGCAGCCGACTTGGGTCGGGGGACCAGCCCCAGCATTTT. Residues: CASSRLGSGDQPQHF.

CDR3 in amino acids: CASSRQDNTEAFF. CDR3 coding DNA: TGCGCCAGCAGCCGACAGGACAACACTGAAGCTTTCTTT. The chain couples TRBV4-1 to TRBJ1-1; possibly TRBD1 for D (6 bases). The V end was cut by 4 bases, the J end by 2 bases, with 8 bases between. The CDR3 loop spans 13 amino acids. Germline CDR1 and CDR2: MGHRA and YSYEKL.

The V gene is TRBV4-1, the J gene TRBJ1-1, with D maybe TRBD1 (5 bases). Germline V gene sequence: CDR1 MGHRA, CDR2 YSYEKL. Trimming shortened V by 0 bases and J by 8 bases, and 19 bases separated the two germline ends. The CDR3 extends over 16 amino acids. In nucleotides, the CDR3 is TGCGCCAGCAGCCAAGAGGGCCTAGGCAGGGTAGAAGAAGCTTTCTTT. Its translation: CASSQEGLGRVEEAFF.

This clone was found once. The chain combines TRBV28 with TRBJ2-3, with 8 bases fitting TRBD1. The CDR3 loop spans 16 amino acids. J lost 6 bases, V lost 6 bases, and 14 bases had no gene match. Germline CDR1 is MDHEN and CDR2 is SYDVKM. CDR3 region: CASSQQGGGARDTQYF. For the CDR3, the DNA is TGTGCCAGCAGCCAACAGGGGGGCGGCGCCCGCGATACGCAGTATTTT.

V gene TRBV28 combines with J gene TRBJ2-7; the D is unclear. Germline values: CDR1 MDHEN, CDR2 SYDVKM. The CDR3 spans 12 residues. The V gene lost 8 bases and the J gene lost 1 base, with 9 bases spanning the gap. Written as DNA, the CDR3 is TGTGCCAGCGCCGCCGGTTCCTACGAGCAGTACTTC. Encoded protein: CASAAGSYEQYF. The whole variable domain, remainder taken from reference TRBV28 and TRBJ2-7, is DVKVTQSSRYLVKRTGEKVFLECVQDMDHENMFWYRQDPGLGLRLIYFSYDVKMKEKGDIPEGYSVSREKKERFSLILESASTNQTSMYLCASAAGSYEQYFGPGTRLTVT.

The table lists this clone with a count of one. The genes are TRBV5-1 and TRBJ2-2; D possibly corresponds to TRBD1 (5 bases). V lost 3 bases, J lost 5 bases, and 11 bases lay in between. This CDR3 is 14 amino acids long. Germline assignment: CDR1 SGHRS and CDR2 YFSETQ. CDR3 bases: TGCGCCAGCAGCTCTCAGGGATGGACCGGGGAGCTGTTTTTT. As protein: CASSSQGWTGELFF.

V is TRBV10-2 and J is TRBJ2-2; weak D call: TRBD2 (6 bases). Trimming stripped 3 bases from V and 4 bases from J, with 12 bases between. Germline V lookup: CDR1 WSHSY, CDR2 SAAADI. CDR3 length equals 15 residues. The CDR3: CASSDRRRGTGELFF. The CDR3 DNA sequence: TGCGCCAGCAGTGACCGCCGGAGGGGCACCGGGGAGCTGTTTTTT.

This clone has a single count. V and J are TRBV15 and TRBJ1-2, with 9 bases fitting TRBD1. CDR3 length equals 15 residues. CDR1 and CDR2 from the germline V gene are LNHNV and YYDKDF (reference sequence). Trimming at V came to 0 bases and at J to 6 bases, leaving 5 bases not matched to a gene. CDR3 sequence reads: CATSRDPTGGDGYTF. The CDR3 DNA is TGTGCCACCAGCAGAGACCCGACAGGGGGGGATGGCTACACCTTC.

The rearrangement links TRBV7-2 to TRBJ2-3, with 10 bases matching TRBD2. Germline CDR1 is SGHTA and CDR2 is FQGNSA. The CDR3 has 14 residues. V shed 1 base and J 9 bases; nucleotides not matched to a gene: 4. The CDR3 here is CASSLEASGSTQYF. CDR3 sequence (DNA): TGTGCCAGCAGCTTAGAGGCTAGCGGGAGCACGCAGTATTTT.

The sample holds a few counts of this clone. This chain uses TRBV2 with TRBJ1-5, with 8 positions matching TRBD1. V shed 4 bases, J shed 4 bases, and the junction held 3 bases outside the gene matches. The germline CDR1 and CDR2 sequences are SNHLY and FYNNEI. The CDR3 length is 14 residues. CDR3 nucleotide sequence: TGTGCCAGCAGTGTTTGGACAGGGAATCAGCCCCAGCATTTT. Amino acids: CASSVWTGNQPQHF.

This clone has more than one count but fewer than ten. The sample holds other DNA sequences that translate to the same CDR3. This chain links TRBV30 with TRBJ2-5, with TRBD1 identical over 8 bases. V shed 4 bases, J shed 3 bases, and the junction held 7 bases outside the gene matches. The CDR3 is made up of 14 amino acids. Germline CDR1 is GTSNPN and CDR2 is SVGIG (reference sequence). The CDR3 nucleotides read TGTGCCTGGACCAATGGACAGGGAAAAGAGACCCAGTACTTC. Encoded protein: CAWTNGQGKETQYF.

The table lists this clone with a count of one. The chain employs TRBV11-3 and TRBJ2-2; no firm D call. Trimming pared 4 bases from V and 6 bases from J, leaving 9 bases between. The CDR3 covers 13 residues. The germline V gene has CDR1 SGHNT and CDR2 YENEEA. CDR3 sequence reads: CASSSTSPGELFF. DNA for the CDR3: TGTGCCAGCAGCTCGACAAGCCCCGGGGAGCTGTTTTTT.

This chain connects TRBV6-5 to TRBJ2-7; 10 positions agree with TRBD1. This CDR3 region has 15 residues. V lost 6 bases, J lost 3 bases, and 8 bases stayed unmatched. CDR1 is MNHEY and CDR2 is SVGAGI in the germline V gene. CDR3: CASRRTDRGHYEQYF. The CDR3 DNA reads TGTGCCAGCAGGCGGACCGACAGGGGGCACTACGAGCAGTACTTC.

This sequence joins TRBV5-5 and TRBJ1-2, with TRBD1 identical over 10 bases. The germline V gene encodes CDR1 SGHKS and CDR2 YYEKEE (reference sequence). The CDR3 loop spans 19 amino acids. V was clipped by 0 bases and J by 5 bases; unmatched bases: 16. The CDR3 DNA sequence: TGTGCCAGCAGCTTGGAACCGGTCTTGACAGGGGGCCTGGAGTATGGCTACACCTTC. The encoded protein is CASSLEPVLTGGLEYGYTF.

This clone was picked up a small number of times. The chain employs TRBV7-2 and TRBJ2-2, with D perhaps TRBD2 (5 bases). CDR1 is SGHTA, CDR2 FQGNSA, per germline. The CDR3 contains 15 residues. Trimming removed 1 base from V and 2 bases from J, with 8 bases in between. CDR3 loop: CASSLEAVNTGELFF. The CDR3 nucleotides are TGTGCCAGCAGCTTAGAAGCGGTTAACACCGGGGAGCTGTTTTTT.

This chain's CDR3 is CASSLGQGTGNTIYF. DNA of the CDR3: TGTGCCAGCAGCTTGGGGCAGGGGACTGGAAACACCATATATTTT. This rearrangement joins TRBV5-6 to TRBJ1-3; possibly TRBD1 for D (6 bases). Germline-derived CDR1 and CDR2 are SGHDT and YYEEEE. Between the trimmed V and J ends, which lost 0 bases and 2 bases, there was a span of 9 bases. CDR3 length: 15 amino acids.

This clone showed up just a few times. The chain uses TRBV28 and TRBJ2-3; 9 bases fit TRBD2. The junction had 13 bases not matched to a gene; V was cut back by 5 bases and J by 7 bases. The CDR3 has 16 residues. Germline V lookup: CDR1 MDHEN, CDR2 SYDVKM. CDR3 sequence: CASSPLAGGLPNTQYF. The CDR3, as DNA: TGTGCCAGCAGTCCCCTTGCGGGAGGGCTACCCAATACGCAGTATTTT. Together with reference TRBV28 and TRBJ2-3, the CDR3 gives the full variable domain: DVKVTQSSRYLVKRTGEKVFLECVQDMDHENMFWYRQDPGLGLRLIYFSYDVKMKEKGDIPEGYSVSREKKERFSLILESASTNQTSMYLCASSPLAGGLPNTQYFGPGTRLTVL.

This clone was seen a handful of times. The genes are TRBV28 and TRBJ2-5; D possibly corresponds to TRBD2 (5 bases). The CDR3 spans 16 residues. CDR1 is MDHEN, CDR2 SYDVKM, per germline. Trimming cost V 2 bases and J 5 bases, with 18 bases left between them. The CDR3: CASSLQEADSRETQYF. The CDR3, as DNA: TGTGCCAGCAGTTTACAGGAGGCCGACTCCAGGGAGACCCAGTACTTC.

The rearrangement links TRBV19 to TRBJ1-6, with TRBD1 matching over 7 bases. Germline assignment: CDR1 LNHDA and CDR2 SQIVND (reference sequence). V shed 3 bases, J shed 6 bases, and the junction held 5 bases outside the gene matches. There are 15 residues in the CDR3. The CDR3 region is CASSMGGQANSPLHF. As DNA, the CDR3 is TGTGCCAGTAGTATGGGCGGACAGGCTAATTCACCCCTCCACTTT.

This chain uses TRBV15 with TRBJ2-3; D gene unclear. V was pared by 0 bases and J by 2 bases, with 9 bases between. The CDR3 loop spans 15 amino acids. The V gene's germline CDR1 is LNHNV and CDR2 YYDKDF (reference sequence). Here the CDR3 DNA reads TGTGCCACCAGCAGAGATAAAAGCTTCACAGATACGCAGTATTTT. This translates into CATSRDKSFTDTQYF. Supplemented by reference TRBV15 and TRBJ2-3, the full variable domain reads DAMVIQNPRYQVTQFGKPVTLSCSQTLNHNVMYWYQQKSSQAPKLLFHYYDKDFNNEADTPDNFQSRRPNTSFCFLDIRSPGLGDTAMYLCATSRDKSFTDTQYFGPGTRLTVL.

The chain combines TRBV28 with TRBJ2-6; possibly TRBD1 for D (6 bases). The CDR3 runs to 15 residues. Germline-derived CDR1 and CDR2 are MDHEN and SYDVKM. Trimming cost V 5 bases and J 4 bases, with 12 bases left between them. CDR3 DNA sequence: TGTGCCAGCAGTCCCACCAGGGGAGGGGCCAACGTCCTGACTTTC. This encodes CASSPTRGGANVLTF.

The chain links TRBV7-2 to TRBJ2-3; 9 bases map to TRBD2. Germline lookup yields CDR1 SGHTA and CDR2 FQGNSA. The CDR3 has 15 residues. The trim removed 5 bases at V and 2 bases at J, leaving 5 bases unmatched. In nucleotides, the CDR3 is TGTGCCAGCAGCCTTACTAGCGGGCACACAGATACGCAGTATTTT. Translating it yields CASSLTSGHTDTQYF.

CDR3 sequence (DNA): TGCGCCAGCAGCTCCCCGGGACTCCTGGGAGATACGCAGTATTTT. Amino acids: CASSSPGLLGDTQYF. V is TRBV5-1 and J is TRBJ2-3; perhaps TRBD2 as D (6 bases). Germline CDR1 SGHRS, CDR2 YFSETQ. V was cut by 3 bases and J by 5 bases, with 16 bases left in between. This CDR3 comprises 15 residues.